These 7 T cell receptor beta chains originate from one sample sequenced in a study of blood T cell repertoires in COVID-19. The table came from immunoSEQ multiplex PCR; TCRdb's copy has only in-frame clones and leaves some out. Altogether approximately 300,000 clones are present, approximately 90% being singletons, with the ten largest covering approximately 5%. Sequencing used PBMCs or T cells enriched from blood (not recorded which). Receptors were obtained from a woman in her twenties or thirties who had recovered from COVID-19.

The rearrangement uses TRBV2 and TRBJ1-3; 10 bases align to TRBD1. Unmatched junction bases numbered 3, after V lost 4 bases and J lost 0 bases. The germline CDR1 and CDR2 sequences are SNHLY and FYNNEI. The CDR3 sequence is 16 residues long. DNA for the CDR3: TGTGCCAGCAGTGGCGGGACAGGGGACTCTGGAAACACCATATATTTT. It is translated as CASSGGTGDSGNTIYF.

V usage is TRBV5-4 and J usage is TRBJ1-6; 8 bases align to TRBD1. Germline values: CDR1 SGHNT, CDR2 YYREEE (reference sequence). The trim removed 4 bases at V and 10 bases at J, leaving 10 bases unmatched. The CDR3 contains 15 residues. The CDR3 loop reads CASSPRTGPGSPLHF. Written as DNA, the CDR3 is TGTGCCAGCAGCCCTAGGACAGGGCCCGGGTCACCCCTCCACTTT.

Here the CDR3 DNA reads TGTGCCAGCATAATGGGGCGGGGAACCACCACCGGGGAGCTGTTTTTT. Translated: CASIMGRGTTTGELFF. The V call is TRBV7-9, the J call TRBJ2-2, with a tentative D call TRBD2 (6 bases). The V gene lost 7 bases and the J gene lost 4 bases, with 19 bases spanning the gap. The CDR3 spans 16 residues. Germline V gene data show CDR1 as SEHNR and CDR2 as FQNEAQ (reference sequence).

CDR3 protein: CASGSGSGGLTDTQYF. As DNA, the CDR3 is TGTGCTAGTGGTTCAGGTAGCGGGGGGCTCACAGATACGCAGTATTTT. V usage is TRBV12-5 and J usage is TRBJ2-3, with TRBD2 matching 10 bases. CDR1 is LGHNT and CDR2 is FRNRAP in the germline V gene. Losses at the gene ends were 4 bases for V and 2 bases for J; bases not matched to a gene: 6. The length of the CDR3 is 16 residues. Combining the CDR3 with reference TRBV12-5 and TRBJ2-3 gives the whole variable domain DARVTQTPRHKVTEMGQEVTMRCQPILGHNTVFWYRQTMMQGLELLAYFRNRAPLDDSGMPKDRFSAEMPDATLATLKIQPSEPRDSAVYFCASGSGSGGLTDTQYFGPGTRLTVL.

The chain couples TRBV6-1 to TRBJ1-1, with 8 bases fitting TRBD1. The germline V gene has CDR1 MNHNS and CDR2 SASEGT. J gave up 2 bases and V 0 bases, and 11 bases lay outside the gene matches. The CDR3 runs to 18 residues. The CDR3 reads CASSEAIGAGTGNTEAFF. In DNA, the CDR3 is TGTGCCAGCAGTGAAGCGATAGGGGCCGGGACAGGTAACACTGAAGCTTTCTTT.

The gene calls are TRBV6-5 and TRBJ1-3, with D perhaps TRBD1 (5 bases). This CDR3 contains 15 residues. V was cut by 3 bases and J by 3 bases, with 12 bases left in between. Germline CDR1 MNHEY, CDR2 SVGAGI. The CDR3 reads CASSYRGLDGNTIYF. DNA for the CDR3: TGTGCCAGCAGTTATCGGGGGTTGGATGGAAACACCATATATTTT.

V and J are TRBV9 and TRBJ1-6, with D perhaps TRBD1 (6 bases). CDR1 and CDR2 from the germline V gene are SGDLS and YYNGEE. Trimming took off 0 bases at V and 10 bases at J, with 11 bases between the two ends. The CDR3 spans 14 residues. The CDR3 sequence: CASSVAGDISPLHF. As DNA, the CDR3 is TGTGCCAGCAGCGTAGCAGGGGATATATCACCCCTCCACTTT.